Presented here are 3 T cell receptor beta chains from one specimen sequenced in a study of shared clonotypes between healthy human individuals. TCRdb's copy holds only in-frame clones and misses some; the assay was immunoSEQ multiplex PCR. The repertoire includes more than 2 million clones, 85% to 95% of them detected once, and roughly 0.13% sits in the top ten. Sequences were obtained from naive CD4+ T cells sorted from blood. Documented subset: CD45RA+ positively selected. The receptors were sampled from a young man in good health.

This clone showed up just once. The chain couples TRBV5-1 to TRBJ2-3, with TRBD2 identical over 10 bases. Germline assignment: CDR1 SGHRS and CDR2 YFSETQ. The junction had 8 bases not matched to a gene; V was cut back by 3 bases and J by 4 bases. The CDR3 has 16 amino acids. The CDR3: CASSWTSGKGADTQYF. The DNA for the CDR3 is TGCGCCAGCAGCTGGACTAGCGGAAAGGGGGCAGATACGCAGTATTTT.

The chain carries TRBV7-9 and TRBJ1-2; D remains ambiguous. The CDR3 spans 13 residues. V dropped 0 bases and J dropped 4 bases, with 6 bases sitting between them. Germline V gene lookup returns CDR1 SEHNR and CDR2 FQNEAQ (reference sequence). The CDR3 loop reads CASSLALSYGYTF. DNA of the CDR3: TGTGCCAGCAGCTTAGCCTTATCCTATGGCTACACCTTC.

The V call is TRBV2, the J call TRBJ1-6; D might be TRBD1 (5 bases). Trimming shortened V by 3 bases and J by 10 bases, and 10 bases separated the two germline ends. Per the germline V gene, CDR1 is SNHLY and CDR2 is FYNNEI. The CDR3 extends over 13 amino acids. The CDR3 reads CASSDREGSPLHF. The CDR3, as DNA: TGTGCCAGCAGTGACAGGGAAGGCTCACCCCTCCACTTT.